A single sample is the source of the 23 T cell receptor beta chains below, sequenced in a study of blood T cell repertoires in COVID-19. The repertoire was sequenced with immunoSEQ multiplex PCR; TCRdb's copy has only in-frame clones and lacks some. There are some 130,000 clones in the sample; about 80% occur only once, and 2% to 2.5% lies in the top ten. Sequenced: PBMCs or T cells enriched from blood (not recorded which). The source of these receptors is a man aged 40-49 years with acute COVID-19.

This sequence joins TRBV15 and TRBJ1-1; D gene unclear. Germline V lookup: CDR1 LNHNV, CDR2 YYDKDF (reference sequence). The V gene lost 0 bases and the J gene lost 6 bases, with 8 bases spanning the gap. This CDR3 comprises 13 residues. The chain's CDR3 is CATSRDREAEAFF. Here the CDR3 DNA reads TGTGCCACCAGCAGAGATCGGGAAGCTGAAGCTTTCTTT.

The rearrangement joins TRBV5-1 to TRBJ1-5; no clear D gene. The germline V gene has CDR1 SGHRS and CDR2 YFSETQ. The CDR3 runs 14 residues. The germline V and J ends were trimmed by 1 base and 1 base, with 6 bases remaining between them. DNA for the CDR3: TGCGCCAGCAGCTTGACTCCGAGCAATCAGCCCCAGCATTTT. This gives the protein CASSLTPSNQPQHF.

This clone was detected only a few times. The chain has TRBV2 and TRBJ1-3, with TRBD1 matching 9 bases. Germline values: CDR1 SNHLY, CDR2 FYNNEI. The CDR3 is made up of 15 amino acids. J was trimmed by 8 bases and V by 5 bases; bases with no gene match: 10. The CDR3 is CASSPEGQGHYTIYF. The CDR3 region has the DNA TGTGCCAGCAGTCCGGAGGGACAGGGACATTACACCATATATTTT.

V and J are TRBV18 and TRBJ1-4, with D uncertain. Trimming stripped 3 bases from V and 5 bases from J, with 13 bases between. This CDR3 contains 15 residues. The germline V gene encodes CDR1 KGHSH and CDR2 LQKENI. CDR3 region: CASSPRAGVNEKLFF. CDR3 nucleotides: TGTGCCAGCTCACCGCGGGCCGGAGTGAATGAAAAACTGTTTTTT.

V is TRBV12-3 or TRBV12-4 and J is TRBJ2-7; unclear D gene. V was trimmed by 5 bases and J by 2 bases, leaving 10 bases between them. The CDR3 consists of 13 residues. The CDR3 spells CASSGDGTYEQYF. The CDR3 DNA follows: TGTGCCAGCAGTGGAGACGGCACCTACGAGCAGTACTTC.

This chain joins TRBV24-1 and TRBJ2-2; weak D call: TRBD1 (6 bases). The CDR3 sequence is 13 residues long. Deletions cut 10 bases from V and 4 bases from J, with 12 bases between. The germline V gene encodes CDR1 KGHDR and CDR2 SFDVKD. The CDR3 DNA reads TGTGCCACGGGACAAGGGTCCACCGGGGAGCTGTTTTTT. This translates into CATGQGSTGELFF.

This clone occurred a few times. The gene calls are TRBV6-5 and TRBJ1-5, with a tentative D call TRBD1 (5 bases). CDR3 length: 15 amino acids. Germline-derived CDR1 and CDR2 are MNHEY and SVGAGI. V was cut by 2 bases and J by 6 bases, with 14 bases left in between. CDR3 sequence (DNA): TGTGCCAGCAGTTACGTGGCAGGGTCAGGTCAGCCCCAGCATTTT. It yields the protein CASSYVAGSGQPQHF.

The rearrangement links TRBV30 to TRBJ2-5; 13 bases match TRBD2. Germline V gene data show CDR1 as GTSNPN and CDR2 as SVGIG (reference sequence). The CDR3 is made up of 15 amino acids. The V and J ends lost 1 base and 1 base, in that order; junction bases with no gene match: 0. The CDR3 DNA reads TGTGCCTGGAGTGGACTAGCGGGGGGCCAAGAGACCCAGTACTTC. This codes for CAWSGLAGGQETQYF.

The chain carries TRBV30 and TRBJ1-2, with D unresolved. This CDR3 region has 12 residues. Germline V lookup: CDR1 GTSNPN, CDR2 SVGIG (reference sequence). Deletions cut 3 bases from V and 4 bases from J, with 9 bases between. The DNA of the CDR3 is TGTGCCTGGAGAGGTACGGGCTATGGCTACACCTTC. Amino acids: CAWRGTGYGYTF.

The chain carries TRBV30 and TRBJ2-1; D not certain. This CDR3 has 17 residues. Per germline, CDR1 GTSNPN and CDR2 SVGIG (reference sequence). V dropped 3 bases and J dropped 1 base, with 19 bases sitting between them. This chain's CDR3 is CAWRHSPTSLSYNEQFF. DNA of the CDR3: TGTGCCTGGAGGCATAGCCCGACCTCTCTTTCCTACAATGAGCAGTTCTTC.

The rearrangement links TRBV7-2 to TRBJ2-7; 9 bases fit TRBD2. Germline V CDR1 and CDR2: SGHTA, FQGNSA. There are 15 residues in the CDR3. V lost 1 base and J lost 1; bases outside the gene matches: 2. DNA for the CDR3: TGTGCCAGCAGCTTAGTACTAGCGGGTTCCTACGAGCAGTACTTC. The encoded protein is CASSLVLAGSYEQYF.

The chain uses TRBV11-1 and TRBJ1-2, with no clear D. This CDR3 contains 11 residues. Germline V gene data show CDR1 as SGHAT and CDR2 as FQDESV (reference sequence). V was clipped by 6 bases and J by 4 bases, with 6 bases between them. CDR3 region: CASRQFYGYTF. The CDR3 nucleotides read TGTGCCAGCAGGCAGTTCTATGGCTACACCTTC.

The chain employs TRBV27 and TRBJ1-5, with a weak D call TRBD1 (6 bases). CDR3 size: 13 residues. Trimming removed 6 bases from V and 6 bases from J, with 12 bases in between. CDR1 is MNHEY and CDR2 is SMNVEV in the germline V gene (reference sequence). In DNA, the CDR3 is TGTGCCAGCAGAATAACAGGGACTCAGCCCCAGCATTTT. This encodes CASRITGTQPQHF.

The V call is TRBV5-6, the J call TRBJ1-6; tentative D call: TRBD1 (5 bases). The CDR3 consists of 14 residues. CDR1 and CDR2 from the germline V gene are SGHDT and YYEEEE. V lost 4 bases, J lost 10 bases, and 15 bases lay in between. The CDR3 spells CASSLRQWSSPLHF. The CDR3 DNA reads TGTGCCAGCAGCCTTAGACAGTGGTCCTCACCCCTCCACTTT.

The V gene is TRBV29-1, the J gene TRBJ2-2; D is uncertain. The CDR3 has 13 residues. Trimming pared 1 base from V and 4 bases from J, leaving 7 bases between. CDR1 SQVTM and CDR2 ANQGSEA come from the germline V gene. DNA for the CDR3: TGCAGCGTTGAAGTCCAGGTCACCGGGGAGCTGTTTTTT. Amino acid sequence: CSVEVQVTGELFF.

The chain carries TRBV27 and TRBJ2-7; TRBD1 might be the D (6 bases). Germline-derived CDR1 and CDR2 are MNHEY and SMNVEV (reference sequence). There are 14 residues in the CDR3. Trimming left V 2 bases short and J 2 bases short, with 10 bases between. Here the CDR3 DNA reads TGTGCCAGCAGTTTAGGCAGGGACACCTACGAGCAGTACTTC. As protein: CASSLGRDTYEQYF.

The chain combines TRBV2 with TRBJ1-2; a weak D match, TRBD1 (5 bases). The CDR3 loop spans 13 amino acids. Germline-derived CDR1 and CDR2 are SNHLY and FYNNEI. The V end was cut by 3 bases, the J end by 8 bases, with 13 bases between. The CDR3 spells CASSEGREGGYTF. The DNA of the CDR3 is TGTGCCAGCAGTGAGGGCAGGGAGGGAGGCTACACCTTC. The full variable domain, rest sourced from reference TRBV2 and TRBJ1-2, is EPEVTQTPSHQVTQMGQEVILRCVPISNHLYFYWYRQILGQKVEFLVSFYNNEISEKSEIFDDQFSVERPDGSNFTLKIRSTKLEDSAMYFCASSEGREGGYTFGSGTRLTVV.

The chain is built from TRBV30 and TRBJ1-6, with 7 bases aligning to TRBD1. The V and J ends lost 5 bases and 10 bases, in that order; junction bases with no gene match: 2. The CDR3 loop spans 11 amino acids. Germline CDR1 and CDR2: GTSNPN and SVGIG (reference sequence). CDR3 nucleotides: TGTGCCTGGGACAGGGAATCACCCCTCCACTTT. Its translation is CAWDRESPLHF.

This chain uses TRBV7-9 with TRBJ1-1, with TRBD1 matching over 10 bases. Germline V gene data show CDR1 as SEHNR and CDR2 as FQNEAQ (reference sequence). The CDR3 covers 14 residues. The ends lost 4 bases at V and 8 bases at J; junction bases unmatched: 7. Here the CDR3 reads CASSSHGTGEEAFF. The CDR3 DNA reads as TGTGCCAGCAGCTCACATGGGACAGGGGAGGAAGCTTTCTTT.

This clone has a handful of counts. The chain couples TRBV5-1 to TRBJ1-6; 7 nucleotides align to TRBD1. V trimming: 1 base; J trimming: 14 bases; junction bases outside the gene matches: 21. The CDR3 is 18 amino acids. The germline V gene has CDR1 SGHRS and CDR2 YFSETQ. CDR3 protein: CASSLSGAVGRGVWALHF. The CDR3 nucleotides are TGCGCCAGCAGCTTGTCGGGAGCGGTAGGCAGGGGGGTTTGGGCCCTCCACTTT.

The rearrangement links TRBV7-2 to TRBJ1-2, with D uncertain. Germline V lookup: CDR1 SGHTA, CDR2 FQGNSA. Trimming removed 0 bases at V and 3 bases at J, with 5 bases between. CDR3 length: 13 amino acids. This CDR3 reads CASSLAGDYGYTF. The DNA for the CDR3 is TGTGCCAGCAGCTTAGCGGGAGACTATGGCTACACCTTC. The full variable domain, in which reference TRBV7-2 and TRBJ1-2 provide the parts outside the CDR3, is GAGVSQSPSNKVTEKGKDVELRCDPISGHTALYWYRQSLGQGLEFLIYFQGNSAPDKSGLPSDRFSAERTGGSVSTLTIQRTQQEDSAVYLCASSLAGDYGYTFGSGTRLTVV.

A few counts support this clone. The chain uses TRBV10-1 and TRBJ1-4, with D possibly matching TRBD1 (5 bases). The CDR3 has 14 amino acids. The germline gives CDR1 WNHNN, CDR2 SYGVQD (reference sequence). V was cut by 8 bases and J by 8 bases, with 18 bases left in between. The CDR3 DNA follows: TGCGCCAGCTCCACAGGTAGTGAATCCGAAAAACTGTTTTTT. Translating gives CASSTGSESEKLFF.

This chain links TRBV28 with TRBJ2-7, with 9 bases identical to TRBD2. V lost 5 bases, J lost 6 bases, and 14 bases stayed unmatched. Per germline, CDR1 MDHEN and CDR2 SYDVKM. The CDR3 is 16 amino acids. This CDR3 reads CASSTGGVAGEIEQYF. CDR3 nucleotide sequence: TGTGCCAGCAGTACAGGCGGGGTAGCGGGAGAAATCGAGCAGTACTTC.